Presented here are 25 T cell receptor beta chains from one specimen sequenced in a study of blood T cells in healthy people across ages. A second PCR, run for about 7 to 11 cycles, used a sample-barcoded 5' primer plus a J-beta primer mix. From the 5' RACE reads, TCRdb called clonotypes with MiXCR, one entry per CDR3 protein. The sample lists approximately 1,000,000 distinct CDR3 sequences; more than 35% were seen once. The sequenced sample consisted of blood. The receptor source for this set is a woman in her sixties or seventies in good health.

This clonotype was detected only a few times. The gene calls are TRBV7-4 and TRBJ2-1; 15 nucleotides line up with TRBD2. Unmatched junction bases numbered 13, after V lost 5 bases and J lost 2 bases. Germline assignment: CDR1 SGHVT and CDR2 SQSDAQ. This CDR3 comprises 20 residues. The CDR3 spells CASSPGLAGGPCLTYNEQFF. The CDR3 nucleotides read TGTGCCAGCAGCCCGGGACTAGCGGGAGGCCCCTGCCTTACCTACAATGAGCAGTTCTTC.

Here the CDR3 DNA reads TGCGCCAGCAACAAACTCCTAACTAGCGGCCTCTACAATGAGCAGTACTTC. It specifies CASNKLLTSGLYNEQYF. V and J are TRBV5-1 and TRBJ2-1, with TRBD2 matching 8 bases. The end of the DNA is better explained by TRBJ2-7, so the J call may be wrong. Per germline, CDR1 SGHRS and CDR2 YFSETQ. CDR3 size: 17 residues.

The chain couples TRBV3-1 to TRBJ2-5, with 8 bases that match TRBD1. Germline V gene lookup returns CDR1 LGHDT and CDR2 YNNKEL (reference sequence). With 6 bases clipped from V and 2 bases from J, the junction kept 8 bases outside the gene matches. CDR3 length: 15 amino acids. CDR3 DNA sequence: TGTGCCAGCAGGACCGGACAGGGACCACAAGAGACCCAGTACTTC. Translated, it gives CASRTGQGPQETQYF.

This sequence joins TRBV27 and TRBJ1-5; D is unclear. Per germline, CDR1 MNHEY and CDR2 SMNVEV (reference sequence). This CDR3 spans 15 amino acids. With 5 bases removed from V and 9 bases from J, the gap between germline ends came to 20 bases. This CDR3 reads CASSLQGQDSLPQHF. CDR3 sequence (DNA): TGTGCCAGCAGTCTTCAAGGGCAGGACTCGTTGCCCCAGCATTTT.

The chain combines TRBV15 with TRBJ2-7; no clear D. From germline, CDR1 is LNHNV and CDR2 YYDKDF (reference sequence). The CDR3 sequence is 17 residues long. V lost 0 bases, J lost 2 bases, and 17 bases lay in between. The CDR3 spells CATSRDRATGPTYEQYF. For the CDR3, the DNA is TGTGCCACCAGCAGAGACCGGGCGACGGGTCCGACCTACGAGCAGTACTTC.

This clonotype was counted at least ten times. CDR3 in DNA: TGCAGTGCTAGAGATAGGAAACAGCTTAGTGGCTACACCTTC. This gives the protein CSARDRKQLSGYTF. V gene TRBV20-1 combines with J gene TRBJ1-2; no reliable D call. The ends were cut back, 0 bases at V and 7 bases at J, with 15 bases in the middle. CDR1 is DFQATT, CDR2 SNEGSKA, per germline (reference sequence). This CDR3 has 14 amino acids.

This chain links TRBV7-6 with TRBJ2-1, with D perhaps matching TRBD1 (7 bases). From germline, CDR1 is SGHVS and CDR2 FNYEAQ. This CDR3 has 17 residues. V was cut by 1 base and J by 2 bases, with 15 bases left in between. CDR3 in DNA: TGTGCCAGCAGCTTAGTCAGGGGGGACTTCACCTACAATGAGCAGTTCTTC. Translated, it gives CASSLVRGDFTYNEQFF.

V is TRBV24-1 and J is TRBJ2-5; the D is unclear. V was cut by 4 bases and J by 11 bases, with 22 bases left in between. The CDR3 loop spans 15 amino acids. CDR1 KGHDR and CDR2 SFDVKD come from the germline V gene. CDR3 in amino acids: CATSDPLSSYNEQYF. CDR3 bases: TGTGCCACCAGTGACCCCTTGAGCTCCTACAATGAGCAGTACTTC.

This clonotype turned up a few times. The chain recombines TRBV7-9 with TRBJ2-4, with 9 bases matching TRBD1. V dropped 6 bases and J dropped 13; count of bases not matched to a gene: 16. The germline V gene encodes CDR1 SEHNR and CDR2 FQNEAQ (reference sequence). This CDR3 has 15 residues. The CDR3 DNA follows: TGTGCCAGCAGGGTGGGACAGGGAGAGAGGGAAGAGCAGTACTTC. As protein: CASRVGQGEREEQYF.

This clonotype was seen only a few times. V is TRBV29-1 and J is TRBJ2-3; unclear D gene. Germline lookup yields CDR1 SQVTM and CDR2 ANQGSEA. The CDR3 is made up of 14 amino acids. Trimming cost V 1 base and J 2 bases, with 10 bases left between them. The CDR3 DNA reads as TGCAGCGTTGAAGTCACGGGCCTCACAGATACGCAGTATTTT. This codes for CSVEVTGLTDTQYF.

J is TRBJ2-3 and V is TRBV28; 10 positions agree with TRBD2. CDR3 length: 16 residues. V was pared by 6 bases and J by 2 bases, with 8 bases of the junction left unmatched. Germline V gene lookup returns CDR1 MDHEN and CDR2 SYDVKM. The CDR3 region is CASSTGAGGPTDTQYF. The CDR3 DNA reads as TGTGCCAGCAGCACCGGAGCGGGAGGGCCCACAGATACGCAGTATTTT. The full variable domain, in which reference TRBV28 and TRBJ2-3 provide the parts outside the CDR3, is DVKVTQSSRYLVKRTGEKVFLECVQDMDHENMFWYRQDPGLGLRLIYFSYDVKMKEKGDIPEGYSVSREKKERFSLILESASTNQTSMYLCASSTGAGGPTDTQYFGPGTRLTVL.

The rearrangement links TRBV7-6 to TRBJ2-1; D tentatively fits TRBD1 or TRBD2 (6 bases each). This CDR3 is built from 13 residues. CDR1 and CDR2 from the germline V gene are SGHVS and FNYEAQ. V shed 5 bases and J shed 5 bases, with 10 bases lying between them. Written as DNA, the CDR3 is TGTGCCAGCAGCGCGGGACAAAACAATGAGCAGTTCTTC. This codes for CASSAGQNNEQFF.

This clonotype occurred a few times. This may come from a read error, since a much larger clone is one base off. The chain has TRBV5-1 and TRBJ2-7; D tentatively reads TRBD1 or TRBD2 (5 bases each). V was cut by 3 bases and J by 1 base, with 14 bases left in between. The germline V gene has CDR1 SGHRS and CDR2 YFSETQ. This CDR3 region has 15 residues. This chain's CDR3 is CASSWLPGTSYEQYF. As DNA, the CDR3 is TGCGCCAGCAGCTGGTTGCCAGGGACGTCCTACGAGCAGTACTTC. Supplemented by reference TRBV5-1 and TRBJ2-7, the full variable domain reads KAGVTQTPRYLIKTRGQQVTLSCSPISGHRSVSWYQQTPGQGLQFLFEYFSETQRNKGNFPGRFSGRQFSNSRSEMNVSTLELGDSALYLCASSWLPGTSYEQYFGPGTRLTVT.

V usage is TRBV7-9 and J usage is TRBJ1-4; TRBD1 agrees at 8 bases. CDR3 length: 15 residues. With 5 bases clipped from V and 7 bases from J, the junction kept 9 bases outside the gene matches. In germline, CDR1 is SEHNR, CDR2 FQNEAQ (reference sequence). The CDR3 sequence is CASSPGQGVGEKLFF. In DNA, the CDR3 is TGTGCCAGCAGCCCAGGACAGGGAGTAGGTGAAAAACTGTTTTTT.

This clonotype was recorded a few times. V is TRBV20-1 and J is TRBJ2-5; tentatively, D is TRBD1 or TRBD2 (5 bases each). Germline V CDR1 and CDR2: DFQATT, SNEGSKA (reference sequence). V gave up 2 bases and J gave up 4 bases, with 20 bases separating them. The CDR3 is 16 amino acids. Here the CDR3 reads CSARPPGPRSGETQYF. As DNA, the CDR3 is TGCAGTGCTAGACCCCCGGGACCAAGAAGTGGAGAGACCCAGTACTTC.

This clonotype was seen only a few times. This rearrangement joins TRBV11-2 to TRBJ2-5; D remains ambiguous. From germline, CDR1 is SGHAT and CDR2 FQNNGV. The CDR3 consists of 11 residues. Trimming shortened V by 2 bases and J by 11 bases, and 9 bases separated the two germline ends. In nucleotides, the CDR3 is TGTGCCAGCAGCTTATATGATGAGCAGTACTTC. This encodes CASSLYDEQYF.

V is TRBV12-3 or TRBV12-4 and J is TRBJ2-1, with D possibly TRBD2 on 6 matching bases. The tail of the sequence fits TRBJ2-7 better, so the J call may be wrong. The CDR3 is made up of 17 amino acids. The CDR3 reads CASSLRPLADGGNEQYF. Here the CDR3 DNA reads TGTGCCAGCAGTTTGCGACCCCTCGCAGACGGGGGTAATGAGCAGTACTTC.

This sequence joins TRBV9 and TRBJ2-1; D is unclear. CDR3 length: 14 amino acids. Trimming left V 3 bases short and J 4 bases short, with 11 bases between. CDR1 and CDR2 from the germline V gene are SGDLS and YYNGEE. CDR3 loop: CASSGRTSYNEQFF. The DNA for the CDR3 is TGTGCCAGCAGCGGAAGGACGTCTTACAATGAGCAGTTCTTC. The whole variable domain, remainder taken from reference TRBV9 and TRBJ2-1, is DSGVTQTPKHLITATGQRVTLRCSPRSGDLSVYWYQQSLDQGLQFLIQYYNGEERAKGNILERFSAQQFPDLHSELNLSSLELGDSALYFCASSGRTSYNEQFFGPGTRLTVL.

The rearrangement uses TRBV25-1 and TRBJ1-4; D is unclear. V was trimmed by 1 base and J by 4 bases, leaving 10 bases between them. The CDR3 covers 15 residues. The germline V gene encodes CDR1 MGHDK and CDR2 SYGVNS. The CDR3 DNA follows: TGTGCCAGCAGTGAATGGGCAGAATATAATGAAAAACTGTTTTTT. This translates into CASSEWAEYNEKLFF. The whole variable domain, filled in from reference TRBV25-1 and TRBJ1-4, reads EADIYQTPRYLVIGTGKKITLECSQTMGHDKMYWYQQDPGMELHLIHYSYGVNSTEKGDLSSESTVSRIRTEHFPLTLESARPSHTSQYLCASSEWAEYNEKLFFGSGTQLSVL.

The J gene is TRBJ2-1, the V gene TRBV7-9, with a tentative D call TRBD1 (5 bases). The CDR3 runs 16 residues. CDR1 is SEHNR, CDR2 FQNEAQ, per germline (reference sequence). V was shortened by 1 base and J by 4 bases, with 14 bases between the two germline ends. CDR3 DNA sequence: TGTGCCAGCAGCTTAGGCCCAGGGTTGGGGTACAATGAGCAGTTCTTC. Protein: CASSLGPGLGYNEQFF.

This clonotype was detected only a few times. The genes are TRBV7-8 and TRBJ2-3; unclear D gene. The CDR3 totals 14 residues. Trimming stripped 4 bases from V and 1 base from J, with 9 bases between. CDR1 and CDR2 from the germline V gene are SGHVS and FQNEAQ. The CDR3 DNA reads as TGTGCCAGCAGCTCCTTGGACCGCACAGATACGCAGTATTTT. This translates into CASSSLDRTDTQYF. Combining the CDR3 with reference TRBV7-8 and TRBJ2-3 gives the whole variable domain GAGVSQSPRYKVAKRGQDVALRCDPISGHVSLFWYQQALGQGPEFLTYFQNEAQLDKSGLPSDRFFAERPEGSVSTLKIQRTQQEDSAVYLCASSSLDRTDTQYFGPGTRLTVL.

This clonotype appeared a single time. The chain has TRBV20-1 and TRBJ2-7; TRBD1 aligns across 9 bases. CDR1 and CDR2 (germline): DFQATT, SNEGSKA (reference sequence). The CDR3 loop spans 14 amino acids. The J segment lost 6 bases and the V segment lost 1 base, leaving 7 bases of the junction unmatched. Here the CDR3 reads CSARGGQGPLEQYF. DNA of the CDR3: TGCAGTGCTAGAGGGGGACAGGGACCTCTCGAGCAGTACTTC.

The CDR3 sequence: CSVTRLAVGVGYNEQFF. As DNA, the CDR3 is TGCAGCGTTACGAGGCTAGCGGTTGGGGTTGGGTACAATGAGCAGTTCTTC. The J gene is TRBJ2-1, the V gene TRBV29-1; 7 nucleotides align to TRBD2. Losses at the gene ends were 5 bases for V and 4 bases for J; bases not matched to a gene: 17. This CDR3 contains 17 residues. The germline V gene encodes CDR1 SQVTM and CDR2 ANQGSEA.

The gene calls are TRBV15 and TRBJ2-7; the D call may be TRBD1 or TRBD2 (6 bases each). This CDR3 contains 15 residues. In germline, CDR1 is LNHNV, CDR2 YYDKDF (reference sequence). Trimming stripped 0 bases from V and 3 bases from J, with 12 bases between. CDR3 nucleotide sequence: TGTGCCACCAGCAGAGATCGGGGGCAACACTACGAGCAGTACTTC. It specifies CATSRDRGQHYEQYF.

This clonotype was seen only a few times. The chain has TRBV20-1 and TRBJ2-1; 7 bases align to TRBD2. Unmatched junction bases numbered 8, after V lost 3 bases and J lost 6 bases. This CDR3 is 14 amino acids long. Germline CDR1 reads DFQATT; CDR2 reads SNEGSKA (reference sequence). The CDR3 DNA reads TGCAGTGCTAGTGGAGCGGGGAGGGCCAATGAGCAGTTCTTC. This gives the protein CSASGAGRANEQFF.